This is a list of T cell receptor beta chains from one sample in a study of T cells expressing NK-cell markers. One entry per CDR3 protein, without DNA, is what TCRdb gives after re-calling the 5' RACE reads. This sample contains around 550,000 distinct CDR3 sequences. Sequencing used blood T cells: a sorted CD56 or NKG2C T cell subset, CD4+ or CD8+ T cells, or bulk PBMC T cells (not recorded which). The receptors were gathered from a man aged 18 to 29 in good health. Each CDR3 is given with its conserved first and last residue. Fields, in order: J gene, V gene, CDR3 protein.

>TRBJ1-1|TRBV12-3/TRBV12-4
CASSSKVSGAGGTEAFF
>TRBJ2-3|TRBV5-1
CASSLGFGLAGVDTQYF
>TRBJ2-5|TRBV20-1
CSAPPVGGPRNLQETQYF
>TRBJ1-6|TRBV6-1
CASTLGQGANSPLHF
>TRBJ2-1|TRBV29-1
CSVVGTSIDEQFF
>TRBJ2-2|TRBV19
CASSRGERPNTGELFF
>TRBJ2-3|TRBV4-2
CASSQDALAGGPDTQYF
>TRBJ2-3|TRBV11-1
CASSPLVDIRTSTDTQYF
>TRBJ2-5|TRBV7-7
CASSPRVLAGVGKTQYF
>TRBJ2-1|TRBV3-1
CASSQEGGREQFF
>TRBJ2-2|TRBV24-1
CATGEDSNTGELFF
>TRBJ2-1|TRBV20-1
CSARTGVRKEQFF
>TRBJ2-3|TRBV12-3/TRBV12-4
CASTLGDVPDTQYF
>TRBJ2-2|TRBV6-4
CASSSQSTGELFF
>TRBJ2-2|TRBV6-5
CASKRTGAGELFF
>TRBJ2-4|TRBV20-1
CSATGTLGDIQYF
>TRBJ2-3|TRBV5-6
CASSLTEGAPIGTDTQYF
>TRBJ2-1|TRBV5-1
CASSLDQGSRTSRGRSYNEQFF
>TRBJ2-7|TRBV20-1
CSARRRTGGAEREQYF
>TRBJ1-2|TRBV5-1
CASSLDGGGYGYTF
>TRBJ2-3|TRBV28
CASSLLAGGEDTQYF
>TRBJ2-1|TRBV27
CASSFQRDSKQFF
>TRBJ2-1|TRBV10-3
CAIDRTENEQFF
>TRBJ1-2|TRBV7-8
CASREPGQGGIGYTF
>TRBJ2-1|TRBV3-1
CASSFAGTMNEQFF
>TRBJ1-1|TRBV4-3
CASSHHREVVTEAFF
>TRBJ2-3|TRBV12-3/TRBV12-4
CASSFLRPAPDTQYF
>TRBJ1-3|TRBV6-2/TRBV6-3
CASSYGGDSGNTIYF
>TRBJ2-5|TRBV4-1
CASSQGGGLVQETQYF
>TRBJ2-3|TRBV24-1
CATSWADTQYF